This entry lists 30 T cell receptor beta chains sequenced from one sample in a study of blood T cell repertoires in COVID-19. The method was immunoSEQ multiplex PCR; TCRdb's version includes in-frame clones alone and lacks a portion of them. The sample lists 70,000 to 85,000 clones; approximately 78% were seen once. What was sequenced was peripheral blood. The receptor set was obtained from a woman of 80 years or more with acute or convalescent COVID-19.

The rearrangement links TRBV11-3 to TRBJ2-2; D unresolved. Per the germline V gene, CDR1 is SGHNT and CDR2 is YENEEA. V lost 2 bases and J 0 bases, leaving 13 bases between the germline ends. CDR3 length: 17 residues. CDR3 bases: TGTGCCAGCAGCTTAAGCGAGCAAATCGCGAACACCGGGGAGCTGTTTTTT. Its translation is CASSLSEQIANTGELFF.

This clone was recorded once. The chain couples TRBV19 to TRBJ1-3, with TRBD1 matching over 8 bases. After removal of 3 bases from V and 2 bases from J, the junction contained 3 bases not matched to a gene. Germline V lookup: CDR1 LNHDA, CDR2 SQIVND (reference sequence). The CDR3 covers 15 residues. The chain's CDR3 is CASSMTQGAGNTIYF. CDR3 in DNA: TGTGCCAGTAGTATGACACAGGGGGCTGGAAACACCATATATTTT.

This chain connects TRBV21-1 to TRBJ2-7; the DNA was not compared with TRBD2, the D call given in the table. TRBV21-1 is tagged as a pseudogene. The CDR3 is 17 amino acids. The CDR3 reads CASSKDGVRVETDEQYF. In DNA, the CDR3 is TGTGCCAGCAGCAAAGACGGAGTCCGAGTGGAGACGGACGAGCAGTACTTC.

Written as DNA, the CDR3 is TGTGCCAGCAGTCCCTGGCCCCGACAGCCCCAGCATTTT. It specifies CASSPWPRQPQHF. The V gene is TRBV27, the J gene TRBJ1-5, with unresolved D. Germline V lookup: CDR1 MNHEY, CDR2 SMNVEV (reference sequence). This CDR3 comprises 13 residues. V shed 5 bases and J shed 7 bases, with 12 bases lying between them.

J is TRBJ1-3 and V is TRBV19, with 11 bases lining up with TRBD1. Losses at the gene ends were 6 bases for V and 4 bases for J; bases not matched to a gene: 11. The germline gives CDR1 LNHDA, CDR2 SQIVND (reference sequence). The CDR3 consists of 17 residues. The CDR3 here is CASRGRGQGVGGNTIYF. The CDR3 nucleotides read TGTGCCAGTAGGGGTCGGGGACAGGGGGTCGGCGGAAACACCATATATTTT.

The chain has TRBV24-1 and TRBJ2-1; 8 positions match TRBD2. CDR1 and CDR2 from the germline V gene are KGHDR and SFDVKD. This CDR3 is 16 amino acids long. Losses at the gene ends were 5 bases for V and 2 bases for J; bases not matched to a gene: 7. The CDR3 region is CATSASAGAAYNEQFF. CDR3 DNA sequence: TGTGCCACCAGTGCCTCAGCGGGGGCCGCCTACAATGAGCAGTTCTTC.

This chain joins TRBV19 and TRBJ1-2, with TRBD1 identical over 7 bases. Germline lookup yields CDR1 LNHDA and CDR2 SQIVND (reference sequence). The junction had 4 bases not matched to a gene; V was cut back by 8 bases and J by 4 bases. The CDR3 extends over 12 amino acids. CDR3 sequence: CASAGQRYGYTF. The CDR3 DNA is TGTGCCAGTGCGGGACAGCGCTATGGCTACACCTTC.

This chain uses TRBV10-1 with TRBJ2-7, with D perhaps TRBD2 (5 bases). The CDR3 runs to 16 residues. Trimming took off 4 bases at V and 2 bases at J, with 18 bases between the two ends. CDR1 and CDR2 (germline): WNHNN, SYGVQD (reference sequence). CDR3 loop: CASSGTTVEDPYEQYF. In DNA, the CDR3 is TGCGCCAGCAGTGGAACAACAGTGGAGGATCCCTACGAGCAGTACTTC.

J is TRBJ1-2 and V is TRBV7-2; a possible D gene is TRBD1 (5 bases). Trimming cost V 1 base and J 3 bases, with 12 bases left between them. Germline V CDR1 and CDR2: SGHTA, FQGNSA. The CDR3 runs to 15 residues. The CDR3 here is CASSLEGGGDYGYTF. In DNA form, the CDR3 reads TGTGCCAGCAGCTTAGAGGGCGGAGGGGACTATGGCTACACCTTC. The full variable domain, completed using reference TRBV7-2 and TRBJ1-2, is GAGVSQSPSNKVTEKGKDVELRCDPISGHTALYWYRQSLGQGLEFLIYFQGNSAPDKSGLPSDRFSAERTGGSVSTLTIQRTQQEDSAVYLCASSLEGGGDYGYTFGSGTRLTVV.

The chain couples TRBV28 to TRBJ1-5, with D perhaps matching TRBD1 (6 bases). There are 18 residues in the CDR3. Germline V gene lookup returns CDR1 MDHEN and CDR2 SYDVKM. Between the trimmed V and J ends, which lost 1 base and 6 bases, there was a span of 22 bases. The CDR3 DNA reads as TGTGCCAGCAGTTTATCGGGGGGGGGCAGGTGGTTCGGTCAGCCCCAGCATTTT. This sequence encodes CASSLSGGGRWFGQPQHF.

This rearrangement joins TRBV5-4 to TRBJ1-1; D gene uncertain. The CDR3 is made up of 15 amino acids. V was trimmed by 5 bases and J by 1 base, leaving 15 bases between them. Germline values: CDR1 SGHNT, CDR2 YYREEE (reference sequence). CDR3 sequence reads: CASSSRTGKNTEAFF. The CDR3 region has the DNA TGTGCCAGCAGTAGTCGGACGGGGAAGAACACTGAAGCTTTCTTT. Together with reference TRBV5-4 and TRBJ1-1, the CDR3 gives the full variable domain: ETGVTQSPTHLIKTRGQQVTLRCSSQSGHNTVSWYQQALGQGPQFIFQYYREEENGRGNFPPRFSGLQFPNYSSELNVNALELDDSALYLCASSSRTGKNTEAFFGQGTRLTVV.

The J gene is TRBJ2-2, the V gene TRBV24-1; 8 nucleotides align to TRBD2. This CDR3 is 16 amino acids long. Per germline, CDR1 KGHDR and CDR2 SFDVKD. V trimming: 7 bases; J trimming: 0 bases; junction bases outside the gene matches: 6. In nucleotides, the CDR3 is TGTGCCACCAGCGGTGAACTAGCGGCGAACACCGGGGAGCTGTTTTTT. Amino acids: CATSGELAANTGELFF.

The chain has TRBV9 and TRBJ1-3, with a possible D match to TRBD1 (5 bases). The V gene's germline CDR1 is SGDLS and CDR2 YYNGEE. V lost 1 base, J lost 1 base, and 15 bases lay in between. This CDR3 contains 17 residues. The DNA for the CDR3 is TGTGCCAGCAGCGTAAGCGGGAGCAGGGAATCTGGAAACACCATATATTTT. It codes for CASSVSGSRESGNTIYF.

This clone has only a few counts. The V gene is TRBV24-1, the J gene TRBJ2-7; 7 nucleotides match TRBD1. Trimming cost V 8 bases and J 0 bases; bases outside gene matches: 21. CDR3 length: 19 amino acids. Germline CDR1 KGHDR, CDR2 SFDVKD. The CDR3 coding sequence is TGTGCCACCACCCCCAGCGGCAAAGGGGGCCTACAGAGCTCCTACGAGCAGTACTTC. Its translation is CATTPSGKGGLQSSYEQYF.

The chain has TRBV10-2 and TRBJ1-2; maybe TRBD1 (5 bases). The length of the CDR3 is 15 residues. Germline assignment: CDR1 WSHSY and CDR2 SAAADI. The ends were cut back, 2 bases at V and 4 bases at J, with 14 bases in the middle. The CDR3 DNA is TGCGCCAGCAGTGAGGGGACTCAGCGAGTCTATGGCTACACCTTC. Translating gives CASSEGTQRVYGYTF.

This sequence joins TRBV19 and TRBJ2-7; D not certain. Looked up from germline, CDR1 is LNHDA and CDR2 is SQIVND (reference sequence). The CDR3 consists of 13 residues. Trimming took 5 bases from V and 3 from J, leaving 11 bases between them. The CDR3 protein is CASSFSKLYEQYF. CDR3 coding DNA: TGTGCCAGTAGTTTCTCCAAACTCTACGAGCAGTACTTC. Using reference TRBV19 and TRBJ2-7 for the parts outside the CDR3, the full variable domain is DGGITQSPKYLFRKEGQNVTLSCEQNLNHDAMYWYRQDPGQGLRLIYYSQIVNDFQKGDIAEGYSVSREKKESFPLTVTSAQKNPTAFYLCASSFSKLYEQYFGPGTRLTVT.

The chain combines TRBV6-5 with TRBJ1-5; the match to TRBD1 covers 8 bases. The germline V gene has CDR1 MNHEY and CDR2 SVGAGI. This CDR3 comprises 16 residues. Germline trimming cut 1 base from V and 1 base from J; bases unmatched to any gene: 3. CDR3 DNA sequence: TGTGCCAGCAGTTACTACAGGGGGGGAAGCAATCAGCCCCAGCATTTT. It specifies CASSYYRGGSNQPQHF.

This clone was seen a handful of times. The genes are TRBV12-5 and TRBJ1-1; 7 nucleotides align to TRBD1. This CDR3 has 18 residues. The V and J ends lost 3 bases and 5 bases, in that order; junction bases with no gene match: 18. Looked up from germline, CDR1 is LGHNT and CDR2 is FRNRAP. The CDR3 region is CASGFTTGDRILRTEAFF. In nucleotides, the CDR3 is TGTGCTAGTGGTTTCACAACAGGGGATCGAATCCTTAGGACTGAAGCTTTCTTT.

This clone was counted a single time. The CDR3 DNA sequence: TGCAGCGTCCGAACCGGGGGGAACACTGAAGCTTTCTTT. Translated, it gives CSVRTGGNTEAFF. V gene TRBV29-1 combines with J gene TRBJ1-1, with D perhaps matching TRBD1 (5 bases). The germline V and J ends were trimmed by 6 bases and 1 base, with 12 bases remaining between them. The germline CDR1 and CDR2 sequences are SQVTM and ANQGSEA. The CDR3 is 13 residues long. Variable domain in full (rest from reference TRBV29-1 and TRBJ1-1): SAVISQKPSRDICQRGTSLTIQCQVDSQVTMMFWYRQQPGQSLTLIATANQGSEATYESGFVIDKFPISRPNLTFSTLTVSNMSPEDSSIYLCSVRTGGNTEAFFGQGTRLTVV.

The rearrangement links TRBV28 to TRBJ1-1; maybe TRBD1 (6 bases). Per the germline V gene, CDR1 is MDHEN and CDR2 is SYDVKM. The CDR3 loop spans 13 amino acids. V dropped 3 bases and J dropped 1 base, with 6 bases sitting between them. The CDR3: CASSFRGNTEAFF. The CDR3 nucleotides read TGTGCCAGCAGTTTCAGGGGGAACACTGAAGCTTTCTTT.

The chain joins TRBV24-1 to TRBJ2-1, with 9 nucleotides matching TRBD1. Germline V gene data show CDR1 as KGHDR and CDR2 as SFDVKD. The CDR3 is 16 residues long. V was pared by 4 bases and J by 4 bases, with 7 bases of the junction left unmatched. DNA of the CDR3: TGTGCCACCAGTGACGCAACCGGACAGGGGTACAATGAGCAGTTCTTC. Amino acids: CATSDATGQGYNEQFF.

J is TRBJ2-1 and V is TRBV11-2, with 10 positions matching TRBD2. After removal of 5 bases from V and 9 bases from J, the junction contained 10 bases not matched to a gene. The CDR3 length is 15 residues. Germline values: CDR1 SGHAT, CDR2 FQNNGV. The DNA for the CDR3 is TGTGCCAGCAGCCCACAGCGGGGGGGTACCTCTGAGCAGTTCTTC. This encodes CASSPQRGGTSEQFF.

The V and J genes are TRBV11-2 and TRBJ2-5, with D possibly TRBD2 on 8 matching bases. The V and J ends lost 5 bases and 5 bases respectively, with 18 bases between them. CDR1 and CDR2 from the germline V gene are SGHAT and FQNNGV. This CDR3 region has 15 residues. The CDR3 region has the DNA TGTGCCAGCAGCGCGGGACAGCGGGGGTTGGAGACCCAGTACTTC. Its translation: CASSAGQRGLETQYF.

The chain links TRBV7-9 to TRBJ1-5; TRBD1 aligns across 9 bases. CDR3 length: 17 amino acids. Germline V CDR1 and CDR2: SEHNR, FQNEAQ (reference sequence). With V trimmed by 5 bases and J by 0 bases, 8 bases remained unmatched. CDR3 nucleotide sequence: TGTGCCAGCAGCAACACACTGACAGGGGGTAGCAATCAGCCCCAGCATTTT. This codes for CASSNTLTGGSNQPQHF.

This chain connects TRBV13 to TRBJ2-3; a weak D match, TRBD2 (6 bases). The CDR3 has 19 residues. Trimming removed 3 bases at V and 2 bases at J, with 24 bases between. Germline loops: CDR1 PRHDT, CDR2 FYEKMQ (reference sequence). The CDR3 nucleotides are TGTGCCAGCAGCTTCGGACGGAGGGTGCCCTTAGGGGCCACAGATACGCAGTATTTT. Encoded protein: CASSFGRRVPLGATDTQYF.

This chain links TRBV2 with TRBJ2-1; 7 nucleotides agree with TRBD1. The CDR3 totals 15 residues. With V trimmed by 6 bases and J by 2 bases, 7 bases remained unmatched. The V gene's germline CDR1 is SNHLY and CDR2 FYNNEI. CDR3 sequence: CASRLRDSTYNEQFF. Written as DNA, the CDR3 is TGTGCCAGCAGGCTCCGGGACAGTACCTACAATGAGCAGTTCTTC. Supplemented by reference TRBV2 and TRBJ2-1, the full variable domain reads EPEVTQTPSHQVTQMGQEVILRCVPISNHLYFYWYRQILGQKVEFLVSFYNNEISEKSEIFDDQFSVERPDGSNFTLKIRSTKLEDSAMYFCASRLRDSTYNEQFFGPGTRLTVL.

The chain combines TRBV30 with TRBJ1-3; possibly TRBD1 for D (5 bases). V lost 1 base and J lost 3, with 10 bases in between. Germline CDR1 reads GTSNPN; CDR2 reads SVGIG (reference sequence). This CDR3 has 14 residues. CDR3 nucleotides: TGTGCCTGGAGTGGGGGAGGGGATGGAAACACCATATATTTT. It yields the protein CAWSGGGDGNTIYF.

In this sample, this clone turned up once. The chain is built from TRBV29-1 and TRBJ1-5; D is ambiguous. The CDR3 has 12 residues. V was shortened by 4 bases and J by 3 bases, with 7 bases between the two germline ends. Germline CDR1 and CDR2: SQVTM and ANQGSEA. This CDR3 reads CSVGGNNQPQHF. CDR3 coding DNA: TGCAGCGTTGGAGGAAACAATCAGCCCCAGCATTTT.

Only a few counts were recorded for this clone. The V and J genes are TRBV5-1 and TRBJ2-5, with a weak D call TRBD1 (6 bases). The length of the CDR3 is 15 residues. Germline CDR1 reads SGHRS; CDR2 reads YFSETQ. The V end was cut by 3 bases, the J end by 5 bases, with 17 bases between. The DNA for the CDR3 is TGCGCCAGCAGCTCGCAGGGGTCGGGCGGCGAGACCCAGTACTTC. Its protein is CASSSQGSGGETQYF. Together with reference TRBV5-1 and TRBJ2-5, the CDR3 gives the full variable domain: KAGVTQTPRYLIKTRGQQVTLSCSPISGHRSVSWYQQTPGQGLQFLFEYFSETQRNKGNFPGRFSGRQFSNSRSEMNVSTLELGDSALYLCASSSQGSGGETQYFGPGTRLLVL.

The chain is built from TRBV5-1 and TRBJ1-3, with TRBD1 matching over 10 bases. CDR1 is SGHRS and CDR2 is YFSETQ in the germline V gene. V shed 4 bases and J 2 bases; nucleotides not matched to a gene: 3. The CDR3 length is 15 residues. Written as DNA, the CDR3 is TGCGCCAGCAGCCGGGACAGGGGAACTGGAAACACCATATATTTT. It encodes CASSRDRGTGNTIYF.